This T cell receptor beta chain was documented in a study of T-cell reconstitution after alpha-beta-depleted transplantation in children. General study points: At the one-year point after transplant, T-cell counts and TCRbeta diversity were found to come mostly from T cells that had been newly produced. Approximately two months post-transplant, alpha-beta T cells reportedly originated from several hundred expanded graft clones. Diversity of TCRbeta at day 60 was high in some patients, arising from surviving recipient T cells and thymic progenitors.

CDR1 and CDR2 from the germline V gene are DFQATT and SNEGSKA (reference sequence). This CDR3 comprises 15 residues. V was pared by 5 bases and J by 3 bases, with 17 bases between. Comment on this clonotype: Its antigen is unknown.

As it was prepared, the TCRbeta library received unique molecular identifiers. TCRdb recomputed calls from the PCR reads with MiXCR, one row per CDR3 protein. The data contain 28,000 or so distinct CDR3 sequences, about a sixth of them singletons. This sequence originates from a male patient aged 2 to 10 who had a stem cell transplant for acute lymphoblastic leukemia, so the T cells may come from the graft donor. This specimen consisted of PBMCs, mostly from graft donor cells, obtained 60 days after TCRalphabeta/CD19-depleted stem cell transplant. This sequence joins TRBV20-1 and TRBJ2-1; maybe TRBD1 (6 bases). The CDR3 DNA follows: TGCAGTGCTCCCGGGCGGGCAGGGGACTACAATGAGCAGTTCTTC. This translates into CSAPGRAGDYNEQFF.